This T cell receptor (beta chain) is drawn from a study of T cells in Graves' hyperthyroidism and ophthalmopathy. Study-level points and caveats: Patients with ophthalmopathy were separated from those with stable hyperthyroidism by a 13 V-J model.

The germline V gene has CDR1 GTSNPN and CDR2 SVGIG (reference sequence). The V and J ends lost 5 bases and 5 bases respectively, with 10 bases between them. CDR3 length: 13 amino acids. Many counts were recorded for this clonotype. What it recognizes is unknown. TCR beta CDR3 regions were amplified from RNA transcripts. HTBI primers drove first-round RT-PCR of the TCR CDR3. From the multiplex PCR reads, TCRdb called clonotypes with MiXCR, one entry per CDR3 protein. The sample carries about 400,000 distinct CDR3 sequences, 13% to 15% recorded once. This TCR came from a woman aged 25 to 39 with Graves' ophthalmopathy. The sequenced material came from blood. The V gene is TRBV30, the J gene TRBJ1-6; the D is unclear. The CDR3 nucleotides are TGTGCCTGGGCCGGACGGAATAATTCACCCCTCCACTTT. Protein: CAWAGRNNSPLHF.